The subject of this entry is one T cell receptor (beta chain). The target of this receptor is not known. No quality values exist for individual bases; no much larger clone is one base distant. The healthy controls were 37 blood donors, and the buffy coats of these donors were supplied by the Finnish Red Cross blood service. All TCR-sequenced material derived from peripheral blood: patient blood samples and healthy donor buffy coats. Ficoll-Hypaque gradient centrifugation was used to isolate peripheral blood mononuclear cells. CD4+ cells were magnetically purified from the buffy coats of healthy controls. The Gentra Puregene Cell and Tissue kit was used to extract genomic DNA, and a Qubit 2.0 fluorometer was used to measure the amount of genomic DNA. V is pared back by 6 bases and J by 0 bases, with 11 bases lying between the germline termini. CDR1 and CDR2, per the germline V gene, are KGHSH and LQKENI. From its cysteine to its phenylalanine, the CDR3 spans 14 amino acids. Here the CDR3 DNA is all that survives: 42 bases in frame from base 1.

TCRbeta rearrangements were sequenced from genomic DNA using the immunoSEQ assay at survey resolution. In the authors' own workflow: In the TCR sequencing data, the lowest productive clonotype frequency that could be detected was 2.59 x 10-5. Only productive TCRbeta rearrangements, meaning sequences that were complete and in-frame, were kept for the analyses. Clonality for each sample was calculated as Simpson clonality in the immunoSEQ Analyzer version 3.0. Based on frequency, clones were grouped as very rare, small, medium, large (1-20%) or hyperexpanded (>20%). OLGA 1.2.3 estimated generation probabilities, VDJtools produced V-gene circos plots, VDJdb was queried for specificities, and GLIPH identified CDR3 motifs. Sourced from immuneACCESS, this table was stored by TCRdb with only in-frame sequences that have V and J called. A share of the clones is absent; for the studies checked, an unresolved V gene accounts for under half, and the remainder has no known explanation. V and J calls and clone size are copied from that table; D and trimming were computed from the DNA. Here the sample has under 40,000 clones; approximately 72% occur a single time. About 2.5% of the sample goes to the ten largest clones.

The sample belongs to a study of STAT5B mutations in CD4+ large granular lymphocyte leukemia (dated by TCRdb to 2022 to 2024). For the study in its entirety: Among healthy controls, the CDR3 'QG' motif was associated with a particular HLA allele. The TCRbeta repertoires of CD4+ T-cell large granular lymphocyte leukemia patients were compared with the TCRbeta repertoires of healthy blood donors. The purity of purified fractions was confirmed by flow cytometry on FACSCanto II or FACSVerse to exceed 95% among lymphocytes.

What the authors observed across the whole study: TRBV06-family usage was enriched among the top patient clones (8/27) compared with healthy controls (2/35). CD4-sorted patient repertoires appeared more clonal than healthy CD4+ repertoires, and this difference persisted after removing the putative leukemic clones. Main leukemic clonotypes were private to each patient, although over 20% of the main leukemic clonotypes were found at low frequency in the non-leukemic repertoires of other patients. Data were not HLA-matched; higher clonality in CD4+ versus CD8+ T-LGLL could reflect the relatively small sample size.

The sample comprised CD4+ T cells from blood buffy coats. This receptor was identified in a human donor in good health. In this chain, TRBV18 is recombined with TRBJ1-1; the D gene is perhaps TRBD1, on 5 matching bases. This receptor carries the CDR3 CASSRGEMNTEAFF. The nucleotide sequence reads TGTGCCAGCTCTCGGGGGGAGATGAACACTGAAGCTTTCTTT.